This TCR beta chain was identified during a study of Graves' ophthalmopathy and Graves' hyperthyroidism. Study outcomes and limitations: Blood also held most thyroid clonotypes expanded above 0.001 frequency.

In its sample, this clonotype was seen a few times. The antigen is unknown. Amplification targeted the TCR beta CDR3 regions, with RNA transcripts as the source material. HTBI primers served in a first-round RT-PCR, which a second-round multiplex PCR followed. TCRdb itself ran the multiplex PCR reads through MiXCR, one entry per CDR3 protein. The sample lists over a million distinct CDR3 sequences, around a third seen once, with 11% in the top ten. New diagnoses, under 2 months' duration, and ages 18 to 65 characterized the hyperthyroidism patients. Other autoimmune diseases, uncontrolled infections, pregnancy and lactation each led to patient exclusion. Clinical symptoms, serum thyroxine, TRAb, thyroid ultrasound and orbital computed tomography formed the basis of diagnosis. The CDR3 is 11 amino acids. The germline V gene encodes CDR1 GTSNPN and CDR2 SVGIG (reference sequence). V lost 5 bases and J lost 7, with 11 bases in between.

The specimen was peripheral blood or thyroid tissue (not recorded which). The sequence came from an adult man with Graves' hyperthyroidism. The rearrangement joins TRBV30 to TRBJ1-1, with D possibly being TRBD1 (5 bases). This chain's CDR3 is CAWETASEAFF. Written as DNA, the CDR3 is TGTGCCTGGGAGACAGCTAGTGAAGCTTTCTTT. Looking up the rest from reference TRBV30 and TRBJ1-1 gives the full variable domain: SQTIHQWPATLVQPVGSPLSLECTVEGTSNPNLYWYRQAAGRGLQLLFYSVGIGQISSEVPQNLSASRPQDRQFILSSKKLLLSDSGFYLCAWETASEAFFGQGTRLTVV.